This T cell receptor (beta chain) appears in the sequencing data of a study of cytomegalovirus exposure and HLA in healthy donors. General observations from the study: Most CMV-associated TCR beta chains were later found to appear HLA-restricted. V- and J-gene trimming in TCR beta was tied to a missense DCLRE1C variant by an analysis performed later.

Each donor was healthy, and each was a bone marrow donor. Amplification used 60 Vbeta primers and 13 Jbeta primers. Assay used: immunoSEQ multiplex PCR; TCRdb lists only in-frame clones, some missing. The sample holds 65,000 to 100,000 clones, more than 70% seen once. A remark on this clone: Its matching antigen is unknown.

Sequencing was performed on PBMCs. This TCR was sampled from a man aged 35 to 55 in good health and CMV-seronegative.

Here the CDR3 reads CASSLAGSGQYF. CDR3 coding DNA: TGTGCCAGCAGCTTAGCAGGGAGCGGGCAGTATTTT. The J gene is TRBJ2-3, the V gene TRBV7-2; D is perhaps TRBD2 (5 bases). Looked up from germline, CDR1 is SGHTA and CDR2 is FQGNSA. This CDR3 has 12 residues. Trimming pared 0 bases from V and 11 bases from J, leaving 9 bases between.